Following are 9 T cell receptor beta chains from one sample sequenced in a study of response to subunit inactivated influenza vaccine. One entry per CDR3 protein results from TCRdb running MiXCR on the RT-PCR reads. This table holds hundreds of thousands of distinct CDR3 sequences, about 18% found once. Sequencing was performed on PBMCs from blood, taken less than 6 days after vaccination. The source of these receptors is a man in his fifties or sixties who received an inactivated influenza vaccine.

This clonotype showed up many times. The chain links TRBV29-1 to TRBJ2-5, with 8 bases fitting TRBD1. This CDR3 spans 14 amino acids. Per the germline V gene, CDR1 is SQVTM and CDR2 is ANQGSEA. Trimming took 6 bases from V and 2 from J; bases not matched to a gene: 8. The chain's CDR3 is CSVATGTGQETQYF. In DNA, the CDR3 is TGCAGCGTCGCCACCGGGACAGGACAAGAGACCCAGTACTTC.

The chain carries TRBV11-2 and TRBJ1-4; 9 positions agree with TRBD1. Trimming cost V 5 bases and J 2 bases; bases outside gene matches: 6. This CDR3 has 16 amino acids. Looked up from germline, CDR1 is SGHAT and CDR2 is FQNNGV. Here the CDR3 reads CASSGSTGGTNEKLFF. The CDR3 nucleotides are TGTGCCAGCAGCGGGTCCACAGGGGGCACTAATGAAAAACTGTTTTTT.

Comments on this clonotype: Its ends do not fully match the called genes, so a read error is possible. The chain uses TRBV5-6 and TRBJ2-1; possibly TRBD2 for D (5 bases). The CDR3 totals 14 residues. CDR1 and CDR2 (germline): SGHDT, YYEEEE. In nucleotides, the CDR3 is TGTGCCAGCAGCTTGGCGGGGTACTACAAAGAGCAGTTCTTC. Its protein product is CASSLAGYYKEQFF.

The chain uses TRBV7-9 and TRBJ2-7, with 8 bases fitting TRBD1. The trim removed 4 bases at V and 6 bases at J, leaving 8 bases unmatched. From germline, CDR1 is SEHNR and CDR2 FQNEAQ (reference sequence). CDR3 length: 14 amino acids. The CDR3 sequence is CASSSSATGVEQYF. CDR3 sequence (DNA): TGTGCCAGCAGCTCCTCCGCGACAGGGGTCGAGCAGTACTTC.

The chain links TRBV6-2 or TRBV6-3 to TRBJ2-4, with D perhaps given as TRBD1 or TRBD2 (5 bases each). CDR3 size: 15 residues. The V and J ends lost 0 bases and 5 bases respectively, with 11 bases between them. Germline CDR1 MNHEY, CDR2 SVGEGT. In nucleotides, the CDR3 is TGTGCCAGCAGTTACTCGGGGGTTTCTCAAAACATTCAGTACTTC. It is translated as CASSYSGVSQNIQYF.

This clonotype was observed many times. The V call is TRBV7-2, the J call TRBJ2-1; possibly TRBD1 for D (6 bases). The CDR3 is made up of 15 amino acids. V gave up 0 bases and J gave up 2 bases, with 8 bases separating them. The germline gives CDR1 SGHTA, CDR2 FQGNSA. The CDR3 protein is CASSLAGDTYNEQFF. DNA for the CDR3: TGTGCCAGCAGCTTAGCGGGGGACACCTACAATGAGCAGTTCTTC.

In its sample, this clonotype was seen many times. The chain's CDR3 is CSARNPAYEQYF. DNA for the CDR3: TGCAGTGCTAGAAACCCAGCCTACGAGCAGTACTTC. The chain combines TRBV20-1 with TRBJ2-7; D ambiguous. Trimming removed 2 bases at V and 2 bases at J, with 7 bases between. CDR1 is DFQATT, CDR2 SNEGSKA, per germline (reference sequence). CDR3 length: 12 amino acids.

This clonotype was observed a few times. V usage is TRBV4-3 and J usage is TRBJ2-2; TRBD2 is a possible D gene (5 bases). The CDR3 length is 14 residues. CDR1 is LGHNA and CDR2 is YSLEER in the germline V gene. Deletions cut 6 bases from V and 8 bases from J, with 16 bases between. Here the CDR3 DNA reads TGCGCCAGCAGGGACCAATCGGGAATGGGGGAGCTGTTTTTT. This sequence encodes CASRDQSGMGELFF.

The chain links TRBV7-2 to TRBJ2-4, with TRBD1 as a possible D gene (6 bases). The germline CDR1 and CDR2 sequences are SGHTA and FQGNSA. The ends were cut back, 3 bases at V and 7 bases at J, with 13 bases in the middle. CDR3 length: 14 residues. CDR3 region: CASSFPGARNIQYF. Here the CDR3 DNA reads TGTGCCAGCAGCTTCCCAGGGGCTCGGAACATTCAGTACTTC.